This T cell receptor (beta chain) derives from a study of blood T cell repertoires in COVID-19. Across the study: Specimens from acute and convalescent COVID-19 originated in the United States, Italy and Spain. PBMCs, B-cell-depleted T cells, or T cells were the source of the cDNA or gDNA that made up the material.

Germline V CDR1 and CDR2: LGHDT, YNNKEL (reference sequence). The CDR3 is made up of 12 amino acids. Trimming cost V 3 bases and J 5 bases, with 5 bases left between them. Original analysis: For nucleated cells, counts were estimated from reference gene primer amplification. Profiled with immunoSEQ multiplex PCR; TCRdb holds only in-frame clones, not every one. V, J and clone size are taken as reported in that table, and D and trimming were inferred from the DNA itself. The sample has about 160,000 clones, 70% to 85% seen once. This TCR derives from a woman aged 80 or over with acute or convalescent COVID-19. The chain is built from TRBV3-1 (or the pseudogene TRBV3-2) and TRBJ2-1; no firm D call. Material: peripheral blood. The CDR3 protein is CASSQRDNEQFF. DNA for the CDR3: TGTGCCAGCAGCCAGCGCGACAATGAGCAGTTCTTC.